This T cell receptor beta chain was recorded in a study of cytomegalovirus exposure and HLA in healthy donors. Study in general: Approximately 85 million unique TCRs from HLA-typed donors were held in an early data release. Study observations and caveats: The CMV antigen specificity of three CMV-associated chains was confirmed through in vitro analysis. The study carried out a later analysis of TCR beta sequences. It associated under 20,000 of them with specific HLA alleles at a false discovery rate of 0.05.

Details on this clone: Its antigen is currently unknown.

The PCR contained 60 Vbeta and 13 Jbeta primers. Libraries were prepared by immunoSEQ multiplex PCR; TCRdb keeps only in-frame clonotypes and omits some of them. The sample contains 150,000 or so clones, approximately 78% of which appear only once. The V end was cut by 4 bases, the J end by 0 bases, with 18 bases between. Germline-derived CDR1 and CDR2 are LGHNA and YNFKEQ. The length of the CDR3 is 17 residues. The origin of this receptor is a female donor in good health and CMV-seronegative. V gene TRBV4-2 combines with J gene TRBJ1-2, with unresolved D. What was sequenced was PBMCs. The CDR3 region is CASSPPKPSRPNYGYTF. The CDR3 coding sequence is TGTGCCAGCAGCCCTCCCAAACCTTCGCGCCCTAACTATGGCTACACCTTC.